This T cell receptor beta chain was documented in a study of blood T cell repertoires in COVID-19. The CDR3 runs 12 residues. The junction had 0 bases not matched to a gene; V was cut back by 6 bases and J by 3 bases. Germline values: CDR1 LGHDT, CDR2 YNNKEL (reference sequence). The protocol was immunoSEQ multiplex PCR, while the TCRdb copy is restricted to in-frame clones and leaves out a portion. The sample has 120,000 to 150,000 clones, almost 90% seen once. Points on this clone: Possible read error: a much larger clone is one base away.

The receptor comes from a human donor in a cohort sampled during active COVID-19. The specimen was peripheral blood. This sequence joins TRBV3-1 (or the pseudogene TRBV3-2) and TRBJ1-2; TRBD1 aligns across 8 bases. CDR3 nucleotides: TGTGCCAGCAGGACAGGGGACTATGGCTACACCTTC. It yields the protein CASRTGDYGYTF.